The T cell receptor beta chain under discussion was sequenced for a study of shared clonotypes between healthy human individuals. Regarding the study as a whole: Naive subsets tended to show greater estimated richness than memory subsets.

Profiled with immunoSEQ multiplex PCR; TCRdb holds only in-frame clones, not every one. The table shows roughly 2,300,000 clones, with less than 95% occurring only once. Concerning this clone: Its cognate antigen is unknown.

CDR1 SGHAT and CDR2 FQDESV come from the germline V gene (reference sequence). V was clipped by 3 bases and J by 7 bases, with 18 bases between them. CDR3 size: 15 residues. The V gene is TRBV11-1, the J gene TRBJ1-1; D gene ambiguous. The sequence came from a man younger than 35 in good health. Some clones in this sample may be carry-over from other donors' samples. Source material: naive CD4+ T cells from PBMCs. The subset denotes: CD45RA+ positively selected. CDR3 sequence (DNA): TGTGCCAGCAGCTTGGGCCGGCCCAGGATGGGTGAAGCTTTCTTT. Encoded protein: CASSLGRPRMGEAFF.